The next 18 T cell receptor beta chains were all read from a single sample in a study of blood T cell repertoires in COVID-19. Clones were sequenced by immunoSEQ multiplex PCR, and TCRdb holds only the in-frame ones, with some missing. This table has under 200,000 clones, around 83% appearing once. Material: peripheral blood. These receptor sequences come from a human donor in a cohort sampled during active COVID-19.

The rearrangement links TRBV28 to TRBJ1-2; 8 bases fit TRBD1. Unmatched junction bases numbered 7, after V lost 5 bases and J lost 5 bases. Germline CDR1 and CDR2: MDHEN and SYDVKM. This CDR3 contains 14 residues. The CDR3 bases are TGTGCCAGCAGTAACGCCAACAGGGGGTATGGCTACACCTTC. Amino acid sequence: CASSNANRGYGYTF.

The V and J genes are TRBV13 and TRBJ1-1, with TRBD1 matching 8 bases. With V trimmed by 1 base and J by 1 base, 5 bases remained unmatched. Germline V gene sequence: CDR1 PRHDT, CDR2 FYEKMQ (reference sequence). The CDR3 runs to 16 residues. CDR3 DNA sequence: TGTGCCAGCAGCTTAGTGGCAGGGGGCGGGAACACTGAAGCTTTCTTT. This sequence encodes CASSLVAGGGNTEAFF.

The chain carries TRBV7-3 and TRBJ1-1; 8 bases match TRBD1. CDR1 and CDR2 from the germline V gene are SGHTA and FQGTGA. This CDR3 is built from 14 residues. J lost 2 bases, V lost 9 bases, and 8 bases had no gene match. As DNA, the CDR3 is TGTGCCAGTCTCAGGGGGCCGGGAAACACTGAAGCTTTCTTT. Its protein is CASLRGPGNTEAFF.

V usage is TRBV29-1 and J usage is TRBJ1-2; D is perhaps TRBD1 (5 bases). V was pared by 6 bases and J by 0 bases, with 14 bases between. Germline V gene data show CDR1 as SQVTM and CDR2 as ANQGSEA. The CDR3 is 14 amino acids. The CDR3 bases are TGCAGCGTATCCCCGGGAGGGGCTAACTATGGCTACACCTTC. Translated, it gives CSVSPGGANYGYTF.

The chain couples TRBV13 to TRBJ2-7, with 7 bases that match TRBD2. Unmatched junction bases numbered 8, after V lost 4 bases and J lost 2 bases. The CDR3 has 15 amino acids. The V gene's germline CDR1 is PRHDT and CDR2 FYEKMQ (reference sequence). Here the CDR3 DNA reads TGTGCCAGCAGCTCATCACTAGCGCCTACCTACGAGCAGTACTTC. Protein sequence: CASSSSLAPTYEQYF.

The chain is built from TRBV24-1 and TRBJ1-4; 9 bases map to TRBD1. The CDR3 covers 15 residues. Unmatched junction bases numbered 6, after V lost 6 bases and J lost 5 bases. The germline gives CDR1 KGHDR, CDR2 SFDVKD. The CDR3 sequence is CATSPGTGWNEKLFF. CDR3 in DNA: TGTGCCACCAGTCCCGGGACAGGGTGGAATGAAAAACTGTTTTTT.

CDR3 protein: CASRPSDRPTQPQHF. CDR3 bases: TGTGCCAGCAGACCCTCAGACAGGCCAACTCAGCCCCAGCATTTT. V usage is TRBV3-1 (or the pseudogene TRBV3-2) and J usage is TRBJ1-5; perhaps TRBD1 as D (6 bases). V was shortened by 6 bases and J by 6 bases, with 18 bases between the two germline ends. The CDR3 length is 15 residues. Germline assignment: CDR1 LGHDT and CDR2 YNNKEL (reference sequence).

The chain is built from TRBV9 and TRBJ2-3; 15 positions agree with TRBD2. After removal of 3 bases from V and 8 bases from J, the junction contained 10 bases not matched to a gene. Germline V lookup: CDR1 SGDLS, CDR2 YYNGEE. The CDR3 is 17 amino acids. The CDR3 loop is CASSEGLAGGPYGTQYF. The CDR3 nucleotides read TGTGCCAGCAGCGAGGGACTAGCGGGGGGCCCTTACGGTACGCAGTATTTT. The whole variable domain, filled in from reference TRBV9 and TRBJ2-3, reads DSGVTQTPKHLITATGQRVTLRCSPRSGDLSVYWYQQSLDQGLQFLIQYYNGEERAKGNILERFSAQQFPDLHSELNLSSLELGDSALYFCASSEGLAGGPYGTQYFGPGTRLTVL.

This rearrangement joins TRBV18 to TRBJ1-2, with D unclear. V was pared by 3 bases and J by 0 bases, with 11 bases between. The CDR3 runs to 15 residues. Germline loops: CDR1 KGHSH, CDR2 LQKENI. The CDR3 coding sequence is TGTGCCAGCTCACCGGTTCAGAGGCCTAACTATGGCTACACCTTC. It translates to CASSPVQRPNYGYTF.

V is TRBV3-1 (or the pseudogene TRBV3-2) and J is TRBJ1-2; 8 bases line up with TRBD1. CDR3 length equals 12 residues. CDR1 is LGHDT, CDR2 YNNKEL, per germline (reference sequence). V shed 4 bases, J shed 8 bases, and the junction held 3 bases outside the gene matches. CDR3 coding DNA: TGTGCCAGCAGCCGGGCAGGGGGCGGCTACACCTTC. Translated: CASSRAGGGYTF.

CDR3 amino acids: CASSPTAGNTIYF. The CDR3 nucleotides read TGTGCCAGCAGCCCGACTGCTGGAAACACCATATATTTT. The V gene is TRBV11-2, the J gene TRBJ1-3; the D is unclear. V was shortened by 5 bases and J by 2 bases, with 7 bases between the two germline ends. Per germline, CDR1 SGHAT and CDR2 FQNNGV. The CDR3 has 13 amino acids.

The chain links TRBV18 to TRBJ1-4; D remains ambiguous. From germline, CDR1 is KGHSH and CDR2 LQKENI. V was cut by 3 bases and J by 0 bases, with 11 bases left in between. The CDR3 runs to 16 residues. DNA of the CDR3: TGTGCCAGCTCACCTCTACGCGGCACAACTAATGAAAAACTGTTTTTT. It specifies CASSPLRGTTNEKLFF.

The chain recombines TRBV6-1 with TRBJ2-6; weak D call: TRBD1 (5 bases). The V end lost 2 bases, the J end lost 4 bases, and 9 bases lay between the germline ends. CDR3 size: 15 residues. Looked up from germline, CDR1 is MNHNS and CDR2 is SASEGT. Here the CDR3 reads CASSEQGRGANVLTF. For the CDR3, the DNA is TGTGCCAGCAGTGAACAGGGAAGAGGGGCCAACGTCCTGACTTTC.

The chain couples TRBV9 to TRBJ2-7; TRBD1 agrees at 10 bases. The CDR3 totals 15 residues. V shed 4 bases and J 4 bases; nucleotides not matched to a gene: 8. Germline values: CDR1 SGDLS, CDR2 YYNGEE. The CDR3 reads CASSPGDRGGYEQYF. As DNA, the CDR3 is TGTGCCAGCAGCCCTGGGGACAGGGGTGGTTACGAGCAGTACTTC. Looking up the rest from reference TRBV9 and TRBJ2-7 gives the full variable domain: DSGVTQTPKHLITATGQRVTLRCSPRSGDLSVYWYQQSLDQGLQFLIQYYNGEERAKGNILERFSAQQFPDLHSELNLSSLELGDSALYFCASSPGDRGGYEQYFGPGTRLTVT.

A word on this clone: This CDR3 is also generated by other DNA sequences in the sample. V usage is TRBV18 and J usage is TRBJ2-7; the match to TRBD1 covers 8 bases. The CDR3 is 14 residues long. Germline-derived CDR1 and CDR2 are KGHSH and LQKENI. Germline trimming cut 2 bases from V and 2 bases from J; bases unmatched to any gene: 2. CDR3 residues: CASSPDRGPYEQYF. DNA of the CDR3: TGTGCCAGCTCACCAGACAGGGGCCCCTACGAGCAGTACTTC. Drawing the rest from reference TRBV18 and TRBJ2-7, the complete variable domain is NAGVMQNPRHLVRRRGQEARLRCSPMKGHSHVYWYRQLPEEGLKFMVYLQKENIIDESGMPKERFSAEFPKEGPSILRIQQVVRGDSAAYFCASSPDRGPYEQYFGPGTRLTVT.

The chain couples TRBV4-1 to TRBJ2-7; maybe TRBD2 (5 bases). CDR3 length equals 12 residues. V dropped 0 bases and J dropped 7 bases, with 7 bases sitting between them. Germline V gene lookup returns CDR1 MGHRA and CDR2 YSYEKL. The CDR3 spells CASSQDGGEQYF. In nucleotides, the CDR3 is TGCGCCAGCAGCCAAGACGGCGGGGAGCAGTACTTC.

The CDR3 loop is CASSLDNPYEQYF. The CDR3 DNA follows: TGTGCCAGCAGCTTGGACAACCCCTACGAGCAGTACTTC. V usage is TRBV11-2 and J usage is TRBJ2-7, with D perhaps TRBD1 (5 bases). The CDR3 runs 13 residues. The germline V and J ends were trimmed by 3 bases and 2 bases, with 8 bases remaining between them. From germline, CDR1 is SGHAT and CDR2 FQNNGV.

The chain couples TRBV7-8 to TRBJ1-4; 8 bases fit TRBD1. The length of the CDR3 is 18 residues. The V segment lost 2 bases and the J segment 7 bases; nucleotides outside the gene matches: 15. Germline V gives CDR1 SGHVS, CDR2 FQNEAQ. As DNA, the CDR3 is TGTGCCAGCAGCTTAATCACAGGGGGTGTTGTAATTGGTGAAAAACTGTTTTTT. This gives the protein CASSLITGGVVIGEKLFF. The full variable domain, with the rest looked up from reference TRBV7-8 and TRBJ1-4, is GAGVSQSPRYKVAKRGQDVALRCDPISGHVSLFWYQQALGQGPEFLTYFQNEAQLDKSGLPSDRFFAERPEGSVSTLKIQRTQQEDSAVYLCASSLITGGVVIGEKLFFGSGTQLSVL.